This T cell receptor beta chain was retrieved from a study of T cell responses to AZD1222 COVID-19 vaccine. Using immunoSEQ multiplex PCR, the repertoire was profiled, and TCRdb retains in-frame clones only, with some absent. Here the sample spans about 140,000 clones, roughly nine tenths being singletons. Germline CDR1 is MNHEY and CDR2 is SVGAGI. V dropped 3 bases and J dropped 7 bases, with 16 bases sitting between them. The CDR3 contains 16 residues. Study-wide points: Baseline testing showed seropositivity in only a handful of AZD1222 recipients. Close to half of spike-specific TCRs reportedly recognize unmutated variant regions. Clonal diversity was possibly underestimated; the donors were predominantly white British and more often female. Spike-specific TCR breadth and depth were elevated following two AZD1222 doses.

Turning to this clone: The target antigen is unknown.

The chain carries TRBV6-5 and TRBJ1-6, with TRBD1 as a possible D gene (5 bases). The starting material was peripheral blood, obtained 28 days after the second AZD1222 dose. The receptor comes from an adult who received the AZD1222 COVID-19 vaccine. CDR3 protein: CASSYLPTVQNSPLHF. CDR3 bases: TGTGCCAGCAGTTATCTCCCGACAGTCCAGAATTCACCCCTCCACTTT.